This T cell receptor (beta chain) was profiled in a study of CD8+CD57+ T cells in acquired aplastic anemia. About the study: Quantities of DNA derived from sorted CD4+ and CD8+ cells averaged approximately 3.3 ug. Among healthy donors, CD4+ cells averaged approximately 10 million reads. The study's findings and limits: Researchers reported that CD8+ Simpson's diversity was not significantly different in patients versus controls. Between patients and controls, around 30 CD8+ CDR3 sequences were found in common.

V was pared by 5 bases and J by 3 bases, with 10 bases between. Per the germline V gene, CDR1 is SGHTA and CDR2 is FQGNSA. CDR3 length: 13 residues. Genomic DNA was employed as the template in profiling TCR beta VDJ and CDR3. TCRdb independently ran MiXCR on the reads; one entry per CDR3 protein. The sample yields 65,000 to 85,000 distinct CDR3 sequences, approximately 51% seen once. With regard to this clonotype: The antigen is unknown.

Sequences were obtained from sorted CD4+, CD8+, or CD8+CD57+ T cells (not recorded which) from PBMCs. The receptor comes from a human donor in good health, serving as a control. The rearrangement links TRBV7-2 to TRBJ1-2; a weak D match, TRBD1 (5 bases). DNA of the CDR3: TGTGCCAGCAGCACGGGGACTCACTATGGCTACACCTTC. Translating it yields CASSTGTHYGYTF.